This TCR beta chain was observed in a study of T cells after yellow fever vaccination. Findings and caveats of the study: Post-booster repertoires again held most primary-vaccination clones (just under 97% CD4, 88% CD8).

TCRdb itself ran the 5' RACE reads through MiXCR, one entry per CDR3 protein. Found here are hundreds of thousands of distinct CDR3 sequences, approximately 13% of them singletons; the top ten hold 2.5% to 4%. This clonotype was picked up many times. What it binds is not known. V lost 0 bases, J lost 4 bases, and 4 bases lay in between. Germline V gene data show CDR1 as SEHNR and CDR2 as FQNEAQ (reference sequence). The CDR3 runs 12 residues. The material was CD4+ T cells sorted from PBMCs, obtained 15 days after the yellow fever booster vaccination. This TCR derives from a young man who received the YFV17D yellow fever vaccine. The V call is TRBV7-9, the J call TRBJ2-7; no definite D call. As DNA, the CDR3 is TGTGCCAGCAGCTTAGCTGCGTACGAGCAGTACTTC. The encoded protein is CASSLAAYEQYF.